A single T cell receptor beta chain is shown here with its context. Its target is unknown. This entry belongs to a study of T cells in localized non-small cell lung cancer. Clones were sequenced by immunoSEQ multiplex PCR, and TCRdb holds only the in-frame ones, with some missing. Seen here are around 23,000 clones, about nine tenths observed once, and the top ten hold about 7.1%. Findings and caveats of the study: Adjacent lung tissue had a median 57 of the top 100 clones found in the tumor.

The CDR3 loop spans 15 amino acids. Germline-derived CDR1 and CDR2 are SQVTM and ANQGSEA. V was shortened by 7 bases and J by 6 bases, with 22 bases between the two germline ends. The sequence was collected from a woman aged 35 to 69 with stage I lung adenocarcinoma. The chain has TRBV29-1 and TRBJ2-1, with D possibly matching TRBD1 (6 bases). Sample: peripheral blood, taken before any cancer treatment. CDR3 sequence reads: CSAKRGSFAGNEQFF. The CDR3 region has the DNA TGCAGCGCAAAAAGGGGGAGCTTCGCAGGCAATGAGCAGTTCTTC.